This paragraph reports one T cell receptor (beta chain). Its antigen is unknown. Per-base qualities were not stored, and no clone one base away is much larger. V and J lose 3 bases and 2 bases, and a span of 5 bases separates them. In the germline V gene, CDR1 corresponds to MGHDK and CDR2 to SYGVNS. The cysteine opens and the phenylalanine closes a CDR3 of 14 amino acids. Just the 42-base CDR3 DNA is kept, in frame starting at base 1. This entry is derived from a study of T cell responses to AZD1222 COVID-19 vaccine listed by TCRdb under 2021. Concerning the study at large: AZD1222 recipients whose second dose came at about 4 weeks and those whose second dose came at about 12 weeks were combined into one group, since spike-specific TCR depth and breadth did not differ between the two schedules. A total of about 230 trial participants underwent TCR sequencing, of whom some 210 received two doses of AZD1222 and some 25 received two doses of the MenACWY control vaccine. Enrollment into the trials was organized by age into subgroups of 18-55, 56-69 and 70-plus years, and those subgroups contained roughly 150, 30 and 60 TCR-sequenced participants, respectively.

The sample's time point label is to be understood as: baseline before first vaccination. The vaccinee samples were drawn from two UK trials, COV001 and COV002, one of which was a single-blind randomized controlled phase 2/3 trial testing AZD1222 (ChAdOx1 nCoV-19) in healthy adults. Trial participant PBMC samples were collected at day 0 and day 28 after the second dose for TCRbeta chain sequencing. The CDR3 regions of human TCRbeta chains were analyzed by immunosequencing. Concerning the study's data processing: Repertoire TCRs were checked for matches against a reference library of SARS-CoV-2-specific TCRs that had been generated using the MIRA antigen-specificity platform. Breadth was defined as the fraction of unique TCRs that were SARS-CoV-2-associated, and depth was defined as the fraction of total T cells that were SARS-CoV-2-associated. Using the MIRA data, each spike-specific TCR was mapped to the spike region that the TCR reacts to and placed in a CD4 or CD8 class. Log10-transformed breadth and depth values were compared by one-way ANOVA with Sidak's multiple comparisons tests. TCRdb re-hosts the immuneACCESS table, in-frame sequences only. Its copies lack some clones; in the studies checked, an unresolved V gene accounts for under half of them, and the cause for the rest is not known. V and J calls and clone size are given by that table; D and trimming were obtained from the DNA. The sample has tens of thousands of clones on record, more than 70% of them singletons. The biggest ten clones account for over 2% of the sample.

Results the study describes overall, beyond this receptor: Vaccine-associated CD4 TCRs spanned the whole spike protein, with dominant responses in regions 160-218 and 743-854. Conclusions about previously exposed vaccinees were limited because only 6 or 7 AZD1222 recipients were SARS-CoV-2 seropositive at baseline. After two AZD1222 doses, both the breadth and the depth of spike-specific TCRs were significantly higher than at day 0 and than in MenACWY recipients. Participants were mostly white British, with more females than males. The authors suggested clonal diversity may have been underestimated. Epitopes outside the regions mutated in the B.1.351 and B.1.1.7 variants were reportedly recognized by nearly half of the unique spike-specific TCRs. Because no day 14 peak-response samples were available, repertoires were characterized only after the peak T cell response. In the small 56-69-year group, the increase in depth fell short of significance, most likely because of low power.

This TCR came from an adult in good health. The chain employs TRBV25-1 and TRBJ2-6; there is no confident call for the D gene. Sequences were derived from peripheral blood, sampled on day 0 of AZD1222 vaccination. The nucleotide sequence is given as TGTGCCAGCAGTGACTGGGCTGGGGCCAACGTCCTGACTTTC. This gives the protein CASSDWAGANVLTF. Beyond the CDR3, the reference TRBV25-1 and TRBJ2-6 genes provide the residues; the full variable domain reads: EADIYQTPRYLVIGTGKKITLECSQTMGHDKMYWYQQDPGMELHLIHYSYGVNSTEKGDLSSESTVSRIRTEHFPLTLESARPSHTSQYLCASSDWAGANVLTFGAGSRLTVL.